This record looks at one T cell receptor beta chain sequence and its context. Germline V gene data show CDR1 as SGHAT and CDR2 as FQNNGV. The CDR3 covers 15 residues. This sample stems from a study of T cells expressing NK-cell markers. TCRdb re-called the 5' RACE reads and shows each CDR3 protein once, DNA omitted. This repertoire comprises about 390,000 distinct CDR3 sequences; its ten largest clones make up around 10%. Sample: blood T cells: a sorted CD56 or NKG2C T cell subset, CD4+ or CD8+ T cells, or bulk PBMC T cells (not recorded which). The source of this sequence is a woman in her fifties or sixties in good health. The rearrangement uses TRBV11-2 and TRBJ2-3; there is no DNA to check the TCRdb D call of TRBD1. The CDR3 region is CASSARDHRTDTQYF.